These T cell receptor beta chains were read from a single sample in a study of CD8+CD57+ T cells in acquired aplastic anemia. Each CDR3 protein gets one entry after TCRdb re-called the reads with MiXCR. Here the sample spans approximately 220,000 distinct CDR3 sequences, approximately 50% being singletons. Sequenced input: sorted CD4+, CD8+, or CD8+CD57+ T cells (not recorded which) from PBMCs. The receptors were gathered from a human donor with aplastic anemia. Each CDR3 is given with its conserved first and last residue. D genes are given only for firm matches. Size is omitted from some rows. Given values are once, few, many or a class for expanded clones.

once	TRBV7-9	TRBD1	TRBJ2-1	TGTGCCAGCACCGTTCCGGGACAGCTCTCCAATGAGCAGTTCTTC	CASTVPGQLSNEQFF
.	TRBV6-1	.	TRBJ2-3	TGTGCCAGCAGTGACGGGACGGCCAGCACAGATACGCAGTATTTT	CASSDGTASTDTQYF
many	TRBV5-1	.	TRBJ2-7	TGCGCCAGCAGCTCCTCCAGAACCACATCCTACGAGCAGTACTTC	CASSSSRTTSYEQYF
many	TRBV5-5	.	TRBJ1-2	TGTGCCAGCAGCAAGGGATACGGGCGCCAGGCAGGGGTCCACACCTTC	CASSKGYGRQAGVHTF
.	TRBV19	.	TRBJ1-2	TGTGCCAGTACCATATTCCAGGGACCCCATGGCTACACCTTC	CASTIFQGPHGYTF
many	TRBV12-3/TRBV12-4	.	TRBJ2-1	TGTGCCAGCACCCCCCCAACAGGCTACAATGAGCAGTTCTTC	CASTPPTGYNEQFF
few	TRBV6-2/TRBV6-3	.	TRBJ2-3	TGTGCCAGCAGTTACGGGCCCGACAGATCCTTCACAGATACGCAGTATTTT	CASSYGPDRSFTDTQYF
many	TRBV7-2	.	TRBJ1-1	TGTGCCAGCAGCTTGCAGGGAGGTGTCACTGAAGCTTTCTTT	CASSLQGGVTEAFF
.	TRBV20-1	.	TRBJ1-4	TGCAGTGCTAGAGATCAAAGGGGGACGTATGAAAAACTGTTTTTT	CSARDQRGTYEKLFF
few	TRBV5-6	.	TRBJ2-7	TGTGCCAGCAGCTTAATTCTATCGGTCGAGCAGCACTTC	CASSLILSVEQHF
.	TRBV7-2	.	TRBJ2-3	TGTGCCAGCAGTCCCCGGAGATCATACACAGATACGCAGTATTTT	CASSPRRSYTDTQYF
many	TRBV6-5	.	TRBJ2-1	TGTGCCAGCAGTTACGTAGAAATAGAAGACAATGAGCAGTTCTTC	CASSYVEIEDNEQFF
many	TRBV29-1	TRBD2	TRBJ2-1	TGCAGCGTTGAAGACACGACTAGCGGGGGCGCCTACAATGAGCAGTTCTTC	CSVEDTTSGGAYNEQFF
.	TRBV20-1	.	TRBJ2-7	TGCAGTGCTAGCCCCCCTCCGGGGGACTCCTACGAGCAGTACTTC	CSASPPPGDSYEQYF
.	TRBV19	.	TRBJ2-5	TGTGCCAGTAGTGTTGTCGGGCTTGAGGAGACCCAGTACTTC	CASSVVGLEETQYF
.	TRBV29-1	.	TRBJ1-1	TGCAGCGTTGAAGGATTAGGGAATGAAGCTTTCTTT	CSVEGLGNEAFF
.	TRBV13	TRBD1	TRBJ1-1	TGTGCCAGCAGCTCCGTAGAGGGGGCTTCAGCTGAAGCTTTCTTT	CASSSVEGASAEAFF
many	TRBV7-9	.	TRBJ2-4	TGTGCCAGCAGCCGGGTATTGGGGGAAAACATTCAGTACTTC	CASSRVLGENIQYF
few	TRBV12-3/TRBV12-4	.	TRBJ2-1	TGTGCCAGCAGTTTACAGGGAAATGAGCAGTTCTTC	CASSLQGNEQFF
many	TRBV25-1	.	TRBJ2-7	TGTGCCAGCAGTGAAGTCCTTTACGAGCAGTACTTC	CASSEVLYEQYF
few	TRBV15	TRBD1	TRBJ1-2	TGTGCCACCAGCAGAGACAGGGGGAGCTATGGCTACACCTTC	CATSRDRGSYGYTF
many	TRBV12-3/TRBV12-4	.	TRBJ2-7	TGTGCCAGCAGAATCGGGAACAGGGAAACCTACGAGCAGTACTTC	CASRIGNRETYEQYF
few	TRBV12-3/TRBV12-4	.	TRBJ1-1	TGTGCCGGCAGTTTAATTTCTGGGAACACTGAAGCTTTCTTT	CAGSLISGNTEAFF
many	TRBV13	.	TRBJ1-1	TGTGCCAGCAGCAAGATAAACACTGAAGCTTTCTTT	CASSKINTEAFF
.	TRBV5-1	.	TRBJ2-7	TGCGCCAGCAGCTTGGGCGTCAGGGGCTACGAGCAGTACTTC	CASSLGVRGYEQYF
few	TRBV30	.	TRBJ1-2	TGTGCCTGGAGTGCTCAATCGGGCTATGGCTACACCTTC	CAWSAQSGYGYTF
.	TRBV11-1	.	TRBJ1-2	TGTGCCAGCAGCTTAGGAGGAGGCGAAAGCTACACCTTC	CASSLGGGESYTF
.	TRBV5-6	.	TRBJ1-2	TGTGCCAGCAGCTCAAATAACTATGGCTACACCTTC	CASSSNNYGYTF
.	TRBV25-1	.	TRBJ1-5	TGTGCCAGCAGTGCGGCAACTAGCAATCAGCCCCAGCATTTT	CASSAATSNQPQHF
.	TRBV29-1	TRBD2	TRBJ2-1	TGCAGCGTTTCTAAACTAGGACTAGCGGGCCGGAATGAGCAGTTCTTC	CSVSKLGLAGRNEQFF
.	TRBV15	.	TRBJ1-5	TGTGCCACCAGCAAGCAAGGAAGCAATCAGCCCCAGCATTTT	CATSKQGSNQPQHF
.	TRBV7-9	.	TRBJ2-7	TGTGCCAGCAGCTCCAGTAGGGGACCGACCTTCTCCTACGAGCAGTACTTC	CASSSSRGPTFSYEQYF
many	TRBV4-3	.	TRBJ1-6	TGCGCCAGCAGCCAAGACTCAATTCCGGCCAATTCACCCCTCCACTTT	CASSQDSIPANSPLHF